This T cell receptor beta chain was sequenced for a study of beta chain features in type 1 diabetes. Background on the study: Age, gender, cell numbers and subset yield matched between patients and controls. Notes on the study in general: Junctions at VDJ sites from type 1 diabetes patients had fewer insertions and more deletions.

Since all of the isolated RNA was reverse transcribed, expressed TCRB transcripts were what got sequenced. Sequenced by immunoSEQ multiplex PCR; TCRdb stores in-frame clones only, minus some. Here the sample spans under 150,000 clones, 6.9% being singletons. Only one heparinised blood draw was taken per donor, and its volume averaged about 116 mL. Sorting that relied on CD45RO/CCR7/CD25/CD127/CD95/CD27 yielded CD4+ naive, central memory, regulatory and stem cell-like memory cells. This clone has more than one count but fewer than ten. Its antigen remains unknown. One end of the junction is discordant with germline, which a read error may explain. The CDR3 is 14 residues long. Germline CDR1 MNHNY, CDR2 SVGAGI (reference sequence).

The rearrangement uses TRBV6-6 and TRBJ2-7; TRBD1 matches at 7 bases. This clonotype originated in a woman between 25 and 40 years old in good health. Source material: central memory CD4+ T cells from blood. The CDR3 DNA reads TGTGCCATCAGTGAGCAGGGGGAGATACTCGAGCAGTACTTC. As protein: CAISEQGEILEQYF.